Following are 19 T cell receptor beta chains from one sample sequenced in a study of shared clonotypes between healthy human individuals. The method was immunoSEQ multiplex PCR; TCRdb's version includes in-frame clones alone and lacks a portion of them. The sample carries some 1,900,000 clones, approximately 95% recorded once. Naive CD8 cells comprised CD45RO-negative, CCR7-positively selected cells, excluding terminally differentiated effector memory CD45RA+ cells. The specimen sequenced was naive CD8+ T cells sorted from blood. The receptors were sampled from a man aged 18 to 30 in good health.

The V and J genes are TRBV29-1 and TRBJ1-6, with unresolved D. There are 13 residues in the CDR3. V was pared by 3 bases and J by 5 bases, with 8 bases between. From germline, CDR1 is SQVTM and CDR2 ANQGSEA. The CDR3 loop reads CSVDLGDNSPLHF. CDR3 DNA sequence: TGCAGCGTTGACTTAGGTGATAATTCACCCCTCCACTTT. The full variable domain, in which reference TRBV29-1 and TRBJ1-6 provide the parts outside the CDR3, is SAVISQKPSRDICQRGTSLTIQCQVDSQVTMMFWYRQQPGQSLTLIATANQGSEATYESGFVIDKFPISRPNLTFSTLTVSNMSPEDSSIYLCSVDLGDNSPLHFGNGTRLTVT.

The gene calls are TRBV27 and TRBJ2-7; maybe TRBD2 (6 bases). Trimming pared 4 bases from V and 2 bases from J, leaving 12 bases between. This CDR3 is built from 14 residues. Germline V gene data show CDR1 as MNHEY and CDR2 as SMNVEV (reference sequence). This CDR3 reads CASSSVGGAYEQYF. The CDR3 nucleotides read TGTGCCAGCAGTTCTGTAGGAGGGGCCTACGAGCAGTACTTC.

The gene calls are TRBV7-9 and TRBJ2-2; TRBD1 matches 9 bases. Germline CDR1 and CDR2: SEHNR and FQNEAQ (reference sequence). V trimming: 1 base; J trimming: 4 bases; junction bases outside the gene matches: 4. The CDR3 totals 16 residues. Here the CDR3 DNA reads TGTGCCAGCAGCTTAGGGACAGGGGTAAGCACCGGGGAGCTGTTTTTT. Protein: CASSLGTGVSTGELFF. The full variable domain, in which reference TRBV7-9 and TRBJ2-2 provide the parts outside the CDR3, is DTGVSQNPRHKITKRGQNVTFRCDPISEHNRLYWYRQTLGQGPEFLTYFQNEAQLEKSRLLSDRFSAERPKGSFSTLEIQRTEQGDSAMYLCASSLGTGVSTGELFFGEGSRLTVL.

The chain has TRBV5-6 and TRBJ2-3; D is unclear. Looked up from germline, CDR1 is SGHDT and CDR2 is YYEEEE. The CDR3 runs 14 residues. Deletions cut 7 bases from V and 2 bases from J, with 14 bases between. The CDR3 DNA reads as TGTGCCAGCCTGGCCCTTAAGGCCACAGATACGCAGTATTTT. Its protein is CASLALKATDTQYF.

The chain employs TRBV4-1 and TRBJ1-1; D may be TRBD1 (6 bases). Germline V gene data show CDR1 as MGHRA and CDR2 as YSYEKL. This CDR3 has 14 residues. V shed 1 base and J shed 6 bases, with 12 bases lying between them. The CDR3 DNA is TGCGCCAGCAGCCAAGTTAAGGGGGGCCCTGAAGCTTTCTTT. Translated, it gives CASSQVKGGPEAFF.

This clone was detected only once. The V gene is TRBV7-9, the J gene TRBJ2-7; a possible D gene is TRBD2 (5 bases). Germline assignment: CDR1 SEHNR and CDR2 FQNEAQ (reference sequence). Trimming stripped 5 bases from V and 3 bases from J, with 11 bases between. This CDR3 is built from 13 residues. CDR3 coding DNA: TGTGCCAGCAGCCCCCTTAGCGTCTACGAGCAGTACTTC. This gives the protein CASSPLSVYEQYF.

The V and J genes are TRBV2 and TRBJ2-1, with TRBD2 matching 12 bases. This CDR3 has 15 residues. Germline lookup yields CDR1 SNHLY and CDR2 FYNNEI. Trimming removed 6 bases from V and 4 bases from J; junction bases left unmatched: 4. This CDR3 is CASSTTSGGYNEQFF. CDR3 nucleotides: TGTGCCAGCAGCACAACTAGCGGGGGGTACAATGAGCAGTTCTTC.

A single count supports this clone. V usage is TRBV10-2 and J usage is TRBJ2-1; TRBD1 matches 7 bases. V dropped 2 bases and J dropped 10; count of bases not matched to a gene: 11. Germline V CDR1 and CDR2: WSHSY, SAAADI. This CDR3 spans 15 amino acids. CDR3 nucleotides: TGCGCCAGCAGTGAGATAATTAATCGGGACAGCGAGCAGTTCTTC. It is translated as CASSEIINRDSEQFF.

The chain couples TRBV4-3 to TRBJ1-5, with D unclear. Trimming cost V 0 bases and J 1 base, with 7 bases left between them. Germline CDR1 is LGHNA and CDR2 is YSLEER. CDR3 length: 15 amino acids. The CDR3 bases are TGCGCCAGCAGCCAAGATCTAGCCAGCAATCAGCCCCAGCATTTT. It is translated as CASSQDLASNQPQHF.

The V gene is TRBV28, the J gene TRBJ1-2; 7 bases map to TRBD1. The trim removed 9 bases at V and 4 bases at J, leaving 11 bases unmatched. This CDR3 is 14 amino acids long. Germline CDR1 MDHEN, CDR2 SYDVKM. Here the CDR3 DNA reads TGTGCCAGTTGGCCACTAGGGGGCTTCTATGGCTACACCTTC. This encodes CASWPLGGFYGYTF.

This clone has just one count. The chain employs TRBV29-1 and TRBJ2-3; no definite D call. The germline CDR1 and CDR2 sequences are SQVTM and ANQGSEA. Trimming pared 4 bases from V and 0 bases from J, leaving 8 bases between. The CDR3 consists of 13 residues. The CDR3 nucleotides are TGCAGCGTTGGGAGCCTTAGCACAGATACGCAGTATTTT. Translation: CSVGSLSTDTQYF.

This clone was picked up one time. This chain connects TRBV27 to TRBJ2-1; maybe TRBD1 (6 bases). CDR1 and CDR2 (germline): MNHEY, SMNVEV (reference sequence). The germline V and J ends were trimmed by 1 base and 7 bases, with 14 bases remaining between them. This CDR3 comprises 15 residues. CDR3 DNA sequence: TGTGCCAGCAGTTTATGGTCAGGGGCTAGGAATGAGCAGTTCTTC. As protein: CASSLWSGARNEQFF.

This sequence joins TRBV19 and TRBJ2-1; 8 positions match TRBD2. Per germline, CDR1 LNHDA and CDR2 SQIVND (reference sequence). V shed 1 base, J shed 9 bases, and the junction held 8 bases outside the gene matches. The CDR3 is 15 residues long. CDR3 DNA: TGTGCCAGTAGTATAGGGAGCGGGGGAACTGGTGAGCAGTTCTTC. Residues: CASSIGSGGTGEQFF. Full variable domain (missing parts from reference TRBV19 and TRBJ2-1): DGGITQSPKYLFRKEGQNVTLSCEQNLNHDAMYWYRQDPGQGLRLIYYSQIVNDFQKGDIAEGYSVSREKKESFPLTVTSAQKNPTAFYLCASSIGSGGTGEQFFGPGTRLTVL.

This rearrangement joins TRBV9 to TRBJ1-4; 7 positions agree with TRBD1. CDR1 SGDLS and CDR2 YYNGEE come from the germline V gene. The CDR3 runs to 16 residues. Germline trimming cut 2 bases from V and 5 bases from J; bases unmatched to any gene: 9. The CDR3 region has the DNA TGTGCCAGCAGCGTTTCCCGGGACAGCGAGAATGAAAAACTGTTTTTT. This sequence encodes CASSVSRDSENEKLFF.

The chain combines TRBV7-9 with TRBJ2-1, with TRBD2 matching 7 bases. Germline V gives CDR1 SEHNR, CDR2 FQNEAQ (reference sequence). The CDR3 totals 15 residues. V dropped 5 bases and J dropped 9; count of bases not matched to a gene: 13. CDR3 coding DNA: TGTGCCAGCAGCCGGTCTAGCGGCCTACAATTTGAGCAGTTCTTC. Encoded protein: CASSRSSGLQFEQFF.

The rearrangement links TRBV7-8 to TRBJ2-5; 9 bases match TRBD2. Losses at the gene ends were 2 bases for V and 2 bases for J; bases not matched to a gene: 9. Germline V gene data show CDR1 as SGHVS and CDR2 as FQNEAQ. The CDR3 runs 17 residues. CDR3 bases: TGTGCCAGCAGCTTAACGGATGGCGGGAGGGATCAAGAGACCCAGTACTTC. It codes for CASSLTDGGRDQETQYF.

The chain links TRBV6-5 to TRBJ2-5, with 7 nucleotides matching TRBD2. The germline gives CDR1 MNHEY, CDR2 SVGAGI. There are 15 residues in the CDR3. V gave up 6 bases and J gave up 3 bases; unmatched junction bases: 10. The CDR3 DNA sequence: TGTGCCAGCAGCCAAGTTCTAGCGGACGAAGAGACCCAGTACTTC. Protein product: CASSQVLADEETQYF.

This chain uses TRBV4-3 with TRBJ2-1; maybe TRBD2 (6 bases). V shed 1 base and J shed 15 bases, with 22 bases lying between them. CDR3 length: 15 amino acids. The germline gives CDR1 LGHNA, CDR2 YSLEER. The CDR3 sequence is CASSQGNYEEDGRFF. Here the CDR3 DNA reads TGCGCCAGCAGCCAAGGCAACTACGAAGAGGACGGGAGGTTCTTC.

The CDR3 reads CASSQVWGPGELFF. The CDR3 DNA follows: TGCGCCAGCAGCCAAGTCTGGGGACCCGGGGAGCTGTTTTTT. The V call is TRBV4-3, the J call TRBJ2-2, with D possibly being TRBD1 or TRBD2 (5 bases each). CDR1 is LGHNA and CDR2 is YSLEER in the germline V gene. There are 14 residues in the CDR3. Trimming pared 1 base from V and 6 bases from J, leaving 9 bases between.